A single sample is the source of the 26 T cell receptor beta chains below, sequenced in a study of CD8 T cells in Susac syndrome. Random hexamers were used to reverse transcribe an amount of about 0.45 to 1 ug RNA. TCRdb re-analysed the immunoSEQ multiplex PCR reads in MiXCR, keeping a single row per CDR3 protein. Of under 200,000 distinct CDR3 sequences in the sample, more than 90% were seen once. Material: CD4+ T cells from PBMCs. These receptors came from a human donor in good health.

This chain links TRBV4-1 with TRBJ2-1; 7 positions match TRBD1. Trimming removed 0 bases from V and 5 bases from J; junction bases left unmatched: 7. The CDR3 covers 16 residues. CDR1 MGHRA and CDR2 YSYEKL come from the germline V gene. The CDR3 DNA reads TGCGCCAGCAGCCAAGATCCCGGACAGGCCCACAATGAGCAGTTCTTC. Its protein product is CASSQDPGQAHNEQFF.

The rearrangement links TRBV20-1 to TRBJ1-6, with no clear D. This CDR3 has 15 residues. V was cut by 0 bases and J by 10 bases, with 16 bases left in between. The germline gives CDR1 DFQATT, CDR2 SNEGSKA (reference sequence). The CDR3 nucleotides read TGCAGTGCTAGAGATCACCGAGACGACCGGTCACCCCTCCACTTT. It yields the protein CSARDHRDDRSPLHF.

This chain uses TRBV3-1 with TRBJ1-1; a weak D match, TRBD1 (6 bases). V lost 5 bases, J lost 0 bases, and 19 bases lay in between. CDR1 is LGHDT, CDR2 YNNKEL, per germline (reference sequence). The CDR3 runs 17 residues. The chain's CDR3 is CASSNPGAGFVNTEAFF. The CDR3 region has the DNA TGTGCCAGCAGCAACCCGGGGGCTGGGTTTGTGAACACTGAAGCTTTCTTT.

Here the CDR3 DNA reads TGTGCCAGCTCACCGACGGACAGAGCTGGCTACACCTTC. Protein product: CASSPTDRAGYTF. The V and J genes are TRBV18 and TRBJ1-2; D perhaps matches TRBD1 (6 bases). Per germline, CDR1 KGHSH and CDR2 LQKENI. The CDR3 is 13 residues long. Trimming pared 3 bases from V and 7 bases from J, leaving 12 bases between.

J is TRBJ2-7 and V is TRBV29-1; 10 positions match TRBD2. CDR1 is SQVTM and CDR2 is ANQGSEA in the germline V gene. There are 13 residues in the CDR3. Losses at the gene ends were 4 bases for V and 6 bases for J; bases not matched to a gene: 6. CDR3 in amino acids: CSVAERGGSEQYF. Written as DNA, the CDR3 is TGCAGCGTTGCAGAGCGGGGGGGAAGCGAGCAGTACTTC.

V is TRBV30 and J is TRBJ2-2; the D gene is possibly TRBD2 (7 bases). This CDR3 has 15 residues. CDR1 is GTSNPN and CDR2 is SVGIG in the germline V gene (reference sequence). V shed 4 bases and J shed 7 bases, with 19 bases lying between them. CDR3 loop: CAWKGGSGVGGELFF. The CDR3 nucleotides are TGTGCCTGGAAAGGGGGAAGCGGGGTAGGCGGGGAGCTGTTTTTT.

The chain joins TRBV6-2 or TRBV6-3 to TRBJ1-2, with no clear D. CDR3 size: 13 residues. Trimming stripped 2 bases from V and 5 bases from J, with 9 bases between. The germline V gene has CDR1 MNHEY and CDR2 SVGEGT. The CDR3 sequence: CASSYGHEYGYTF. In DNA, the CDR3 is TGTGCCAGCAGTTACGGTCACGAATATGGCTACACCTTC.

The chain uses TRBV9 and TRBJ2-5; TRBD1 is a possible D gene (6 bases). V lost 0 bases, J lost 5 bases, and 8 bases lay in between. CDR1 and CDR2 from the germline V gene are SGDLS and YYNGEE. The CDR3 totals 13 residues. CDR3 region: CASSVGTVETQYF. The DNA for the CDR3 is TGTGCCAGCAGCGTAGGGACAGTCGAGACCCAGTACTTC.

This clonotype was counted a single time. The V and J genes are TRBV5-1 and TRBJ2-5, with D unresolved. Germline CDR1 SGHRS, CDR2 YFSETQ. The CDR3 totals 13 residues. V was trimmed by 4 bases and J by 1 base, leaving 8 bases between them. CDR3 sequence: CASSRWPQETQYF. The CDR3 nucleotides are TGCGCCAGCAGCAGATGGCCCCAAGAGACCCAGTACTTC.

V gene TRBV28 combines with J gene TRBJ1-2; D not certain. CDR3 length equals 13 residues. V lost 4 bases and J 2 bases, leaving 8 bases between the germline ends. Looked up from germline, CDR1 is MDHEN and CDR2 is SYDVKM. The CDR3 coding sequence is TGTGCCAGCAGTTCAACACAAAACTATGGCTACACCTTC. Its protein is CASSSTQNYGYTF.

This clonotype occurred once. The chain recombines TRBV9 with TRBJ1-5, with D perhaps matching TRBD1 (5 bases). The V end lost 0 bases, the J end lost 5 bases, and 12 bases lay between the germline ends. The V gene's germline CDR1 is SGDLS and CDR2 YYNGEE. The CDR3 is 15 residues long. The CDR3 spells CASSVGQRGDQPQHF. Written as DNA, the CDR3 is TGTGCCAGCAGCGTAGGACAGAGGGGCGATCAGCCCCAGCATTTT. The full variable domain, with the rest looked up from reference TRBV9 and TRBJ1-5, is DSGVTQTPKHLITATGQRVTLRCSPRSGDLSVYWYQQSLDQGLQFLIQYYNGEERAKGNILERFSAQQFPDLHSELNLSSLELGDSALYFCASSVGQRGDQPQHFGDGTRLSIL.

This clonotype was observed a few times. V gene TRBV29-1 combines with J gene TRBJ2-1, with unresolved D. The germline V gene has CDR1 SQVTM and CDR2 ANQGSEA. V lost 4 bases and J lost 5, with 9 bases in between. CDR3 length: 12 residues. CDR3 nucleotides: TGCAGCGTTGGGGGTGGTAACAATGAGCAGTTCTTC. Its translation is CSVGGGNNEQFF.

In DNA, the CDR3 is TGCAGTGCTAGAGCCCACAGGGGCACTGAAGCTTTCTTT. Residues: CSARAHRGTEAFF. V usage is TRBV20-1 and J usage is TRBJ1-1, with 7 bases aligning to TRBD1. Germline trimming cut 1 base from V and 4 bases from J; bases unmatched to any gene: 3. Germline V gene data show CDR1 as DFQATT and CDR2 as SNEGSKA (reference sequence). The CDR3 runs 13 residues.

This sequence joins TRBV20-1 and TRBJ2-1; 7 bases fit TRBD2. Trimming removed 5 bases from V and 4 bases from J; junction bases left unmatched: 20. The germline V gene has CDR1 DFQATT and CDR2 SNEGSKA (reference sequence). The CDR3 totals 18 residues. CDR3 DNA sequence: TGCAGTGCTTTGACTAGCTGGGTGTCGGGGCTTAGGTACAATGAGCAGTTCTTC. This encodes CSALTSWVSGLRYNEQFF.

This clonotype was counted a single time. V gene TRBV12-3 or TRBV12-4 combines with J gene TRBJ2-7; 7 bases are a match to TRBD1. Trimming took 6 bases from V and 1 from J; bases not matched to a gene: 6. The CDR3 totals 14 residues. The CDR3 nucleotides read TGTGCCAGCAGACAGGGGACGGCATCCTACGAGCAGTACTTC. This codes for CASRQGTASYEQYF.

CDR3 sequence reads: CASSQYRNQPQHF. CDR3 sequence (DNA): TGTGCCAGCAGCCAATATCGCAATCAGCCCCAGCATTTT. The rearrangement joins TRBV3-1 to TRBJ1-5; D remains unclear. CDR3 length: 13 residues. Looked up from germline, CDR1 is LGHDT and CDR2 is YNNKEL (reference sequence). Trimming pared 2 bases from V and 2 bases from J, leaving 4 bases between.

This chain joins TRBV20-1 and TRBJ2-7; unclear D gene. This CDR3 spans 10 amino acids. Germline V gene data show CDR1 as DFQATT and CDR2 as SNEGSKA (reference sequence). Trimming cost V 1 base and J 6 bases, with 4 bases left between them. In DNA form, the CDR3 reads TGCAGTGCTAGAGCAGGCGAGCAGTACTTC. It specifies CSARAGEQYF.

The V and J genes are TRBV20-1 and TRBJ1-6; 8 bases align to TRBD1. Germline V gives CDR1 DFQATT, CDR2 SNEGSKA (reference sequence). J gave up 15 bases and V 3 bases, and 10 bases lay outside the gene matches. The CDR3 covers 13 residues. CDR3 protein: CSAREVRDRLLHF. The CDR3 region has the DNA TGCAGTGCTAGGGAGGTTCGGGACAGGCTCCTCCACTTT.

In DNA form, the CDR3 reads TGTGCCAGCAGGTTAACAGGGGGCGCCAGCTACGAGCAGTACTTC. Translation: CASRLTGGASYEQYF. V and J are TRBV28 and TRBJ2-7, with TRBD1 matching over 9 bases. From germline, CDR1 is MDHEN and CDR2 SYDVKM. The CDR3 is made up of 15 amino acids. The V segment lost 6 bases and the J segment 3 bases; nucleotides outside the gene matches: 9.

The V call is TRBV7-9, the J call TRBJ1-6; no clear D. The V gene lost 3 bases and the J gene lost 10 bases, with 10 bases spanning the gap. The length of the CDR3 is 13 residues. Germline lookup yields CDR1 SEHNR and CDR2 FQNEAQ (reference sequence). This chain's CDR3 is CASSFDGRSPLHF. CDR3 in DNA: TGTGCCAGCAGCTTCGACGGGCGATCACCCCTCCACTTT.

This sequence joins TRBV27 and TRBJ2-7; D perhaps matches TRBD2 (5 bases). V dropped 9 bases and J dropped 6 bases, with 21 bases sitting between them. The CDR3 contains 14 residues. The germline V gene encodes CDR1 MNHEY and CDR2 SMNVEV (reference sequence). The CDR3 protein is CASSTSSAPPEQYF. The CDR3 nucleotides read TGTGCCAGTAGTACTAGTTCAGCGCCTCCCGAGCAGTACTTC.

V and J are TRBV20-1 and TRBJ2-1; D is possibly TRBD1 or TRBD2 (5 bases each). CDR1 and CDR2 (germline): DFQATT, SNEGSKA (reference sequence). V was trimmed by 5 bases and J by 6 bases, leaving 14 bases between them. The CDR3 extends over 13 amino acids. CDR3 region: CSASGTDLNEQFF. The CDR3 bases are TGCAGTGCTTCCGGGACGGACCTCAATGAGCAGTTCTTC.

This rearrangement joins TRBV7-9 to TRBJ2-5; TRBD1 might be the D (6 bases). This CDR3 spans 14 amino acids. Germline V gives CDR1 SEHNR, CDR2 FQNEAQ (reference sequence). The V end lost 3 bases, the J end lost 5 bases, and 13 bases lay between the germline ends. Written as DNA, the CDR3 is TGTGCCAGCAGCTTGGTTCAGGGGTTGGAGACCCAGTACTTC. This codes for CASSLVQGLETQYF.

The chain links TRBV9 to TRBJ1-6; 8 bases are a match to TRBD1. In germline, CDR1 is SGDLS, CDR2 YYNGEE. The ends lost 6 bases at V and 4 bases at J; junction bases unmatched: 9. CDR3 length equals 16 residues. The CDR3, as DNA: TGTGCCAGCACCAAAACAGGGGGAGATTATAATTCACCCCTCCACTTT. Translation gives CASTKTGGDYNSPLHF.

V is TRBV19 and J is TRBJ2-2, with D perhaps assigned TRBD1 or TRBD2 (5 bases each). The CDR3 has 13 amino acids. Looked up from germline, CDR1 is LNHDA and CDR2 is SQIVND (reference sequence). V lost 8 bases and J lost 1, with 8 bases in between. For the CDR3, the DNA is TGTGCCAGTTGGGGACGGAACACCGGGGAGCTGTTTTTT. Translated, it gives CASWGRNTGELFF.

This clonotype has only one observation. The rearrangement uses TRBV3-1 and TRBJ2-5; unclear D gene. The CDR3 consists of 13 residues. CDR1 is LGHDT and CDR2 is YNNKEL in the germline V gene (reference sequence). Trimming left V 0 bases short and J 7 bases short, with 9 bases between. Here the CDR3 reads CASSQDVMGTQYF. Written as DNA, the CDR3 is TGTGCCAGCAGCCAAGACGTTATGGGGACCCAGTACTTC.